This TCR beta chain was identified during a study of control samples from healthy donors and cancer patients. Only in-frame clones appear in the TCRdb table, and some are missing; sequencing was by immunoSEQ multiplex PCR. The repertoire holds approximately 220,000 clones, with about 94% as singletons. The CDR3 runs 15 residues. CDR1 KGHSH and CDR2 LQKENI come from the germline V gene. The J segment lost 6 bases and the V segment lost 4 bases, leaving 8 bases of the junction unmatched. The chain uses TRBV18 and TRBJ2-1; TRBD1 aligns across 8 bases. The source is a man in his fifties or sixties in good health. Sequencing input: blood. The chain's CDR3 is CASSQGQGTLNEQFF. In nucleotides, the CDR3 is TGTGCCAGCTCACAAGGACAGGGCACCCTCAATGAGCAGTTCTTC.